This section outlines one T cell receptor (beta chain) sequence together with its context. The sample comes from a study of blood T cell repertoires in COVID-19. Looking at the study overall: From the United States, Italy and Spain came samples of acute and convalescent COVID-19. Nucleic acid was either cDNA or gDNA, and it came from T cells, B-cell-depleted T cells, or PBMCs.

Original processing notes: Amplification from reference gene primers served as the basis for estimated nucleated cell counts. Profiling relied on immunoSEQ multiplex PCR, and the TCRdb table lists in-frame clones only, not all of them. The V and J calls and clone size come from that table; D and trimming were worked out from the DNA. The repertoire consists of tens of thousands of clones, with about 88% occurring once and the leading ten covering over 4.5%. This clonotype originated in a human donor in a cohort sampled during active COVID-19. The sequenced sample consisted of peripheral blood.

CDR3 sequence (DNA): TGTGCCAGTAGTATAGTGGGGAGGACGGTGTACAATGAGCAGTTCTTC. Protein product: CASSIVGRTVYNEQFF. The rearrangement links TRBV19 to TRBJ2-1; D may be TRBD2 (6 bases). The CDR3 runs 16 residues. V was clipped by 1 base and J by 4 bases, with 14 bases between them. Germline-derived CDR1 and CDR2 are LNHDA and SQIVND (reference sequence).